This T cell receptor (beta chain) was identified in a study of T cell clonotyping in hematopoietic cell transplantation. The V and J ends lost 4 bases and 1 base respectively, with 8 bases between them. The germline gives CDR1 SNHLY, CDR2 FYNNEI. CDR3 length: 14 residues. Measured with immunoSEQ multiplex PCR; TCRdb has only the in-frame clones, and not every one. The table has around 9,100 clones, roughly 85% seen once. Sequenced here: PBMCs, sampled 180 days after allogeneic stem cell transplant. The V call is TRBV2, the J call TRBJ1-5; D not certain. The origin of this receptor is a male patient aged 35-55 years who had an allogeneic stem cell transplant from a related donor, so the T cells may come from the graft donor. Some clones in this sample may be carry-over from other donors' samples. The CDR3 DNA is TGTGCCAGCAGTGCAGCCCTAAGCAATCAGCCCCAGCATTTT. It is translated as CASSAALSNQPQHF.